The 20 T cell receptor beta chains listed next were all sequenced from one sample in a study of T cell responses to AZD1222 COVID-19 vaccine. The table came from immunoSEQ multiplex PCR; TCRdb's copy has only in-frame clones and leaves some out. The top ten clones hold about 9.3% of a sample with about 90,000 clones, roughly 88% of them seen once. The material sequenced was peripheral blood, taken on day 0 of MenACWY control vaccination. All receptors derive from an adult in good health.

The chain is built from TRBV9 and TRBJ1-1, with a possible D match to TRBD1 (5 bases). This CDR3 has 15 residues. V gave up 3 bases and J gave up 1 base, with 13 bases separating them. Germline assignment: CDR1 SGDLS and CDR2 YYNGEE. The CDR3 loop reads CASSALTDPNTEAFF. CDR3 in DNA: TGTGCCAGCAGCGCCTTGACAGACCCGAACACTGAAGCTTTCTTT.

The chain recombines TRBV23-1 with TRBJ1-2, with no clear D. Being an ORF, TRBV23-1 has a function that is uncertain. Trimming shortened V by 0 bases and J by 4 bases, and 12 bases separated the two germline ends. This CDR3 contains 15 residues. This chain's CDR3 is CASSQSSGLGYGYTF. As DNA, the CDR3 is TGCGCCAGCAGTCAATCCTCGGGGTTGGGCTATGGCTACACCTTC.

This rearrangement joins TRBV6-5 to TRBJ1-6; 7 bases are shared with TRBD1. The germline V gene encodes CDR1 MNHEY and CDR2 SVGAGI. V gave up 6 bases and J gave up 8 bases; unmatched junction bases: 7. This CDR3 comprises 14 residues. The CDR3 reads CASRKGTVDSPLHF. In DNA form, the CDR3 reads TGTGCCAGCAGAAAAGGGACAGTGGATTCACCCCTCCACTTT.

The chain is built from TRBV7-7 and TRBJ2-5; D possibly corresponds to TRBD1 (6 bases). Trimming removed 5 bases at V and 5 bases at J, with 15 bases between. The CDR3 loop spans 14 amino acids. From germline, CDR1 is SSHAT and CDR2 FNYEAQ (reference sequence). The CDR3 bases are TGTGCCAGCAGCAAAACAGGGCTGGGGGAGACCCAGTACTTC. The encoded protein is CASSKTGLGETQYF.

The chain employs TRBV7-9 and TRBJ1-2, with 7 bases fitting TRBD1. CDR3 length: 15 residues. V shed 5 bases, J shed 2 bases, and the junction held 8 bases outside the gene matches. CDR1 SEHNR and CDR2 FQNEAQ come from the germline V gene (reference sequence). CDR3 DNA sequence: TGTGCCAGCAGCCAGGACAGGAGCATAAACTATGGCTACACCTTC. Its protein is CASSQDRSINYGYTF. Looking up the rest from reference TRBV7-9 and TRBJ1-2 gives the full variable domain: DTGVSQNPRHKITKRGQNVTFRCDPISEHNRLYWYRQTLGQGPEFLTYFQNEAQLEKSRLLSDRFSAERPKGSFSTLEIQRTEQGDSAMYLCASSQDRSINYGYTFGSGTRLTVV.

The rearrangement uses TRBV7-2 and TRBJ2-4, with 10 bases that match TRBD1. CDR1 is SGHTA and CDR2 is FQGNSA in the germline V gene. The CDR3 consists of 18 residues. With V trimmed by 7 bases and J by 0 bases, 12 bases remained unmatched. The chain's CDR3 is CASTRGTGDPLAKNIQYF. CDR3 coding DNA: TGTGCCAGCACCCGGGGGACAGGGGACCCCCTAGCCAAAAACATTCAGTACTTC.

This chain joins TRBV19 and TRBJ1-5; D uncertain. Trimming removed 0 bases from V and 7 bases from J, with 7 bases in between. The germline V gene encodes CDR1 LNHDA and CDR2 SQIVND (reference sequence). The CDR3 totals 13 residues. CDR3 nucleotides: TGTGCCAGTAGTATAGATCACGGCCAGCCCCAGCATTTT. Translating it yields CASSIDHGQPQHF. Together with reference TRBV19 and TRBJ1-5, the CDR3 gives the full variable domain: DGGITQSPKYLFRKEGQNVTLSCEQNLNHDAMYWYRQDPGQGLRLIYYSQIVNDFQKGDIAEGYSVSREKKESFPLTVTSAQKNPTAFYLCASSIDHGQPQHFGDGTRLSIL.

This chain links TRBV5-1 with TRBJ2-3; D may correspond to TRBD1 or TRBD2 (6 bases each). V lost 2 bases, J lost 4 bases, and 14 bases lay in between. CDR1 is SGHRS and CDR2 is YFSETQ in the germline V gene. This CDR3 comprises 15 residues. Written as DNA, the CDR3 is TGCGCCAGCAGCTTAGAATCGGAGGGGGCAGATACGCAGTATTTT. It specifies CASSLESEGADTQYF.

V is TRBV5-1 and J is TRBJ2-6; 9 positions agree with TRBD1. Germline CDR1 is SGHRS and CDR2 is YFSETQ. The CDR3 is made up of 19 amino acids. Trimming removed 7 bases from V and 2 bases from J; junction bases left unmatched: 16. In nucleotides, the CDR3 is TGCGCCAGCCTTCCCACCCCGGGACAGGGATACCCTGGGGCCAACGTCCTGACTTTC. Protein product: CASLPTPGQGYPGANVLTF.

This chain connects TRBV30 to TRBJ2-3, with D perhaps matching TRBD1 (6 bases). The CDR3 loop spans 13 amino acids. With 2 bases removed from V and 4 bases from J, the gap between germline ends came to 10 bases. In germline, CDR1 is GTSNPN, CDR2 SVGIG (reference sequence). The CDR3 bases are TGTGCCTGGAGTCAAGGACAGTCAGATACGCAGTATTTT. This gives the protein CAWSQGQSDTQYF. The complete variable domain, with remaining parts taken from reference TRBV30 and TRBJ2-3, reads SQTIHQWPATLVQPVGSPLSLECTVEGTSNPNLYWYRQAAGRGLQLLFYSVGIGQISSEVPQNLSASRPQDRQFILSSKKLLLSDSGFYLCAWSQGQSDTQYFGPGTRLTVL.

The chain carries TRBV7-2 and TRBJ2-2; 7 positions match TRBD2. This CDR3 region has 16 residues. The germline V gene has CDR1 SGHTA and CDR2 FQGNSA. V trimming: 5 bases; J trimming: 4 bases; junction bases outside the gene matches: 10. The CDR3 bases are TGTGCCAGCAGCAAAGGCCAAGGGAGGGGCACCGGGGAGCTGTTTTTT. This sequence encodes CASSKGQGRGTGELFF. The full variable domain, with the rest looked up from reference TRBV7-2 and TRBJ2-2, is GAGVSQSPSNKVTEKGKDVELRCDPISGHTALYWYRQSLGQGLEFLIYFQGNSAPDKSGLPSDRFSAERTGGSVSTLTIQRTQQEDSAVYLCASSKGQGRGTGELFFGEGSRLTVL.

This clone has a single count. The chain joins TRBV5-1 to TRBJ2-1, with a weak D call TRBD2 (5 bases). This CDR3 is 14 amino acids long. Germline assignment: CDR1 SGHRS and CDR2 YFSETQ. Trimming removed 0 bases at V and 6 bases at J, with 10 bases between. CDR3 sequence reads: CASSLVPGSNEQFF. The CDR3 coding sequence is TGCGCCAGCAGCTTGGTACCGGGGAGCAATGAGCAGTTCTTC. The full variable domain, rest sourced from reference TRBV5-1 and TRBJ2-1, is KAGVTQTPRYLIKTRGQQVTLSCSPISGHRSVSWYQQTPGQGLQFLFEYFSETQRNKGNFPGRFSGRQFSNSRSEMNVSTLELGDSALYLCASSLVPGSNEQFFGPGTRLTVL.

The V gene is TRBV18, the J gene TRBJ1-4, with D possibly TRBD1 on 6 matching bases. This CDR3 is 16 amino acids long. From germline, CDR1 is KGHSH and CDR2 LQKENI. The V end was cut by 0 bases, the J end by 7 bases, with 15 bases between. CDR3 loop: CASSPPTGTLSEKLFF. CDR3 DNA: TGTGCCAGCTCACCACCGACCGGGACACTTAGTGAAAAACTGTTTTTT.

The chain carries TRBV24-1 and TRBJ1-1; no firm D call. The CDR3 has 13 amino acids. The germline V gene encodes CDR1 KGHDR and CDR2 SFDVKD. Trimming took off 11 bases at V and 2 bases at J, with 14 bases between the two ends. CDR3: CAIRTSSNTEAFF. The CDR3 bases are TGTGCCATTCGTACTTCTTCCAACACTGAAGCTTTCTTT.

This clone was picked up one time. This chain links TRBV30 with TRBJ1-6; tentatively, D is TRBD1 (6 bases). This CDR3 has 15 amino acids. Trimming took off 3 bases at V and 9 bases at J, with 18 bases between the two ends. CDR1 is GTSNPN and CDR2 is SVGIG in the germline V gene (reference sequence). CDR3 region: CAWRRGGAMGSPLHF. The CDR3 DNA reads TGTGCCTGGAGGCGGGGGGGGGCTATGGGTTCACCCCTCCACTTT. Full variable domain (rest looked up from reference TRBV30 and TRBJ1-6): SQTIHQWPATLVQPVGSPLSLECTVEGTSNPNLYWYRQAAGRGLQLLFYSVGIGQISSEVPQNLSASRPQDRQFILSSKKLLLSDSGFYLCAWRRGGAMGSPLHFGNGTRLTVT.

The V and J genes are TRBV4-3 and TRBJ1-1, with a weak D call TRBD1 (5 bases). V shed 0 bases and J shed 2 bases, with 13 bases lying between them. Germline V lookup: CDR1 LGHNA, CDR2 YSLEER. This CDR3 has 16 residues. The CDR3 sequence: CASSQEVGGRNTEAFF. CDR3 sequence (DNA): TGCGCCAGCAGCCAAGAGGTCGGGGGTCGAAACACTGAAGCTTTCTTT.

The chain joins TRBV4-2 to TRBJ1-6, with D maybe TRBD1 (5 bases). The CDR3 loop spans 18 amino acids. The V and J ends lost 1 base and 0 bases respectively, with 13 bases between them. Germline V CDR1 and CDR2: LGHNA, YNFKEQ. DNA for the CDR3: TGTGCCAGCAGCCAAGGTGTCAGGGAGAGCTCCTATAATTCACCCCTCCACTTT. It specifies CASSQGVRESSYNSPLHF.

The chain carries TRBV7-9 and TRBJ1-6, with D unresolved. Trimming cost V 4 bases and J 8 bases, with 9 bases left between them. The CDR3 covers 13 residues. Germline loops: CDR1 SEHNR, CDR2 FQNEAQ (reference sequence). CDR3 sequence: CASSSNRDSPLHF. The CDR3, as DNA: TGTGCCAGCAGCTCCAATCGGGATTCACCCCTCCACTTT.

The genes are TRBV5-5 and TRBJ1-5; a weak D match, TRBD1 (5 bases). This CDR3 has 15 amino acids. Germline CDR1 SGHKS, CDR2 YYEKEE (reference sequence). Trimming took 0 bases from V and 2 from J, leaving 9 bases between them. The CDR3 spells CASSLEGTGNQPQHF. CDR3 bases: TGTGCCAGCAGCTTGGAGGGGACCGGCAATCAGCCCCAGCATTTT.

The V call is TRBV12-3 or TRBV12-4, the J call TRBJ2-3, with D possibly being TRBD2 (7 bases). The V end was cut by 6 bases, the J end by 12 bases, with 13 bases between. This CDR3 is 11 amino acids long. As DNA, the CDR3 is TGTGCCAGCAGCCCTGGGGGGGCCCAGTATTTT. This sequence encodes CASSPGGAQYF.